The source of this T cell receptor beta chain is a study of shared clonotypes between healthy human individuals. This table comes from immunoSEQ multiplex PCR, and its TCRdb copy is limited to in-frame clones, with some not included. Of some 690,000 clones detected, roughly 87% appear once; the ten largest clones hold roughly 36%. There are 11 residues in the CDR3. Germline V gives CDR1 MNHNY, CDR2 SVGAGI (reference sequence). Trimming removed 7 bases at V and 10 bases at J, with 11 bases between. V and J are TRBV6-6 and TRBJ2-1; a weak D match, TRBD1 (5 bases). The sequenced sample was memory CD8+ T cells from PBMCs. Subset of the sample: CD45RO+ cells pooled with CCR7-negative TemRA cells. This TCR came from a young man in good health. Some clones in this sample may be carry-over from other donors' samples. The CDR3 DNA sequence: TGTGCCAGCACCCAGGGTGGGGAGCAGTTCTTC. Translated: CASTQGGEQFF.